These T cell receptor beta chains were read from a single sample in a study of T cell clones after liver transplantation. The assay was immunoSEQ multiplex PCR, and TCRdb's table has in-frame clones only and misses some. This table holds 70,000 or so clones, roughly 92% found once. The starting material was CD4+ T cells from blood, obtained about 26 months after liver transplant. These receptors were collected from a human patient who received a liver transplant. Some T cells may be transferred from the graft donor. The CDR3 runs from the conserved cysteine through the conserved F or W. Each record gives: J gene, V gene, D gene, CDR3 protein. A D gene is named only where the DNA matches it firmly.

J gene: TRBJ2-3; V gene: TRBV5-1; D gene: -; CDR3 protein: CASSSINLAADTQYF
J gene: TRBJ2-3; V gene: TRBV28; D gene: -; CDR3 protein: CASSSRGPDLTDTQYF
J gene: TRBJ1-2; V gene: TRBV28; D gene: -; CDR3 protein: CASTEGYGYTF
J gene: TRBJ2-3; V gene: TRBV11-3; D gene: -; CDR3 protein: CASSSGDTQYF
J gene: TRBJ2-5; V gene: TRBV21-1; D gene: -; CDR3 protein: CASRGGGGEYQETQYF
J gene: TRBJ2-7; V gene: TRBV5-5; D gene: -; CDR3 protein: CASSLIPTGGAVSYEQYF
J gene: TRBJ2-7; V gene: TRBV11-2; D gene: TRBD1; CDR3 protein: CASSLGAGTGTYEQYF
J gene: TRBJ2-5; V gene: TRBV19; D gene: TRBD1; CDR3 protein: CASSILGGRRDREETQYF
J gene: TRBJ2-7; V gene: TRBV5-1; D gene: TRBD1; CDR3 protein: CASSPGQGAFYEQYF
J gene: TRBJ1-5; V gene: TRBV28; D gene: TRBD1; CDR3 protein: CASSFRDRVHQPQHF
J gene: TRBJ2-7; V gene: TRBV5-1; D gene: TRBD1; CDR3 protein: CASSLGLGDRVTAYEQYF
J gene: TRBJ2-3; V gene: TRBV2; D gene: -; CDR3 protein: CASYYTDTQYF
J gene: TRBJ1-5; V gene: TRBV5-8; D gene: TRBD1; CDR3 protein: CASSLVQGAPDQPQHF
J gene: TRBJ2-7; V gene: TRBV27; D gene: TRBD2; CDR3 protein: CASRPSGGYEQYF
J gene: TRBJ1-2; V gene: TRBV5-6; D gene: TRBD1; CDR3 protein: CASSSQGASYGYTF
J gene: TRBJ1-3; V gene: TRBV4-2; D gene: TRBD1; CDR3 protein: CASSPGGASTGNTIYF
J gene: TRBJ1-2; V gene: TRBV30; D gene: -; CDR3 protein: CAWSVNGGYTF
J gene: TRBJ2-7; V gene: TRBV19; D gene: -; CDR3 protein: CASSTNSYEQYF
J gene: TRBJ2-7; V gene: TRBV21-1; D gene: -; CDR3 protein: CASSRPAGGVKDEQYF
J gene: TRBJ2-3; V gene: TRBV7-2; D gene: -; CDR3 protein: CASSYTEGRGTQYF
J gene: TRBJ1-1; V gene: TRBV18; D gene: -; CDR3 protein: CASSPLADLNTEAFF
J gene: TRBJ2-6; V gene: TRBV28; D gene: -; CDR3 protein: CASTSSTLLWANVLTF
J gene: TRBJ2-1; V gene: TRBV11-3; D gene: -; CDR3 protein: CASSLGGTPLSRSYNEQFF
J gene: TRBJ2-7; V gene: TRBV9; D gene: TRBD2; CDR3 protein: CASSPGLGTSYEQYF
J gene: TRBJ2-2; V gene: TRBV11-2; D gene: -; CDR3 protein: CASSFNGRQLGGELFF
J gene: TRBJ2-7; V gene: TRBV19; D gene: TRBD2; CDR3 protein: CASSSMGRQLAGVGYEQYF
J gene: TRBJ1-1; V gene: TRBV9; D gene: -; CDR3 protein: CASSVGGHPNTEAFF
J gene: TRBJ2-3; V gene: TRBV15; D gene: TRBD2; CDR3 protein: CATSKGLAVSTDTQYF
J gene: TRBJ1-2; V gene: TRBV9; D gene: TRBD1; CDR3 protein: CASSLTPDRGLSGYTF
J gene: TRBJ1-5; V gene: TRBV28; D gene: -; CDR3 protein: CASSDGLSQHF
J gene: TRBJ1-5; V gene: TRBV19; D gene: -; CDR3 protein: CASSMLVQYSNQPQHF
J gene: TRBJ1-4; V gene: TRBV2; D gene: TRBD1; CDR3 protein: CASGQGELSEKLFF
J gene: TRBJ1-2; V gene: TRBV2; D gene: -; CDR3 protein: CASSTLPDGYTF
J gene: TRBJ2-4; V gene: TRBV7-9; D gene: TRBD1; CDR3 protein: CASSGDRVFGNIQYF
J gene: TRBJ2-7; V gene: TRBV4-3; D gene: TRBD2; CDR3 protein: CASSQLAGGNEQYF
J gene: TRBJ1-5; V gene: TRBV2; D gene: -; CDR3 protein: CASSEAGSNQPQHF
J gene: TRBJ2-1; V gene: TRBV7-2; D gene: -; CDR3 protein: CASSSDVSSYNEQFF
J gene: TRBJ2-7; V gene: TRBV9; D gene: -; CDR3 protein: CASSVGAFAYEQYF
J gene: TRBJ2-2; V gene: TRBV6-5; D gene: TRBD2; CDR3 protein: CASLGLAENTGELFF
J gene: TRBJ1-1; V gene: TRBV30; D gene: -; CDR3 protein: CAWSGGEESEAFF
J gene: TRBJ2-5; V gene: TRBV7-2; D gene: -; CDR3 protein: CASSLSATQYF
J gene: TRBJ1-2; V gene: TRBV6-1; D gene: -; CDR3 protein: CASSAAANYGYTF
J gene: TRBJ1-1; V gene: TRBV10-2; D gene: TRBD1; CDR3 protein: CASRLTGRDTEAFF
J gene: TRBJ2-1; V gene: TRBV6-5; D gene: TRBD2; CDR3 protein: CASSYSFSLAGEQFF
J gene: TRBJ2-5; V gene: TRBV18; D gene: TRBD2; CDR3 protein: CASSPSGLAETQYF
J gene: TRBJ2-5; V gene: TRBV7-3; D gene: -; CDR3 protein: CASSLTFRETQYF
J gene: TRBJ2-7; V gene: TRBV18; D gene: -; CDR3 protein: CASSPSGSYGEQYF
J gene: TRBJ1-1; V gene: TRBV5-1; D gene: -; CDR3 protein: CASSLVGAIPAGWFDKKNTEAFF
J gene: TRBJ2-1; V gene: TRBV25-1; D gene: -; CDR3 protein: CASTQAGAGEQFF
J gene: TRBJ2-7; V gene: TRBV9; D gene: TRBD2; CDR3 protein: CASSSGLAADYEQYF